This passage covers 9 T cell receptor beta chains from one sample sequenced in a study of CD8 T cells in ankylosing spondylitis. TCRdb analysed the 5' RACE reads with MiXCR anew, one entry per CDR3 protein. The sample has about 250,000 distinct CDR3 sequences; about 20% are singletons. Sequenced input: blood, either unsorted or a sorted T cell fraction (not recorded which). The receptors were sampled from a male donor with ankylosing spondylitis or in good health (not recorded which).

There are a few counts of this clonotype. V usage is TRBV9 and J usage is TRBJ2-5; tentatively, D is TRBD2 (5 bases). Germline V lookup: CDR1 SGDLS, CDR2 YYNGEE. This CDR3 spans 12 amino acids. V dropped 3 bases and J dropped 5 bases, with 8 bases sitting between them. The CDR3 DNA reads TGTGCCAGCAGCGGACTAAATGAGACCCAGTACTTC. Protein sequence: CASSGLNETQYF.

This clonotype was found many times. The V gene is TRBV29-1, the J gene TRBJ2-1; 10 bases match TRBD2. Germline loops: CDR1 SQVTM, CDR2 ANQGSEA. Trimming took 3 bases from V and 8 from J; bases not matched to a gene: 7. The CDR3 covers 14 residues. Written as DNA, the CDR3 is TGCAGCGTTGACGTTGGGACTAGCGACGATGAGCAGTTCTTC. Translating it yields CSVDVGTSDDEQFF.

In this sample, this clonotype turned up a few times. The chain carries TRBV6-5 and TRBJ2-3; tentative D call: TRBD2 (5 bases). The CDR3 is 11 residues long. Trimming left V 5 bases short and J 6 bases short, with 6 bases between. Germline loops: CDR1 MNHEY, CDR2 SVGAGI. CDR3: CASSREDTQYF. CDR3 nucleotides: TGTGCCAGCAGTAGGGAGGATACGCAGTATTTT.

In this sample, this clonotype turned up many times. This rearrangement joins TRBV28 to TRBJ2-7; 8 bases map to TRBD1. V gave up 5 bases and J gave up 3 bases; unmatched junction bases: 24. CDR1 and CDR2 from the germline V gene are MDHEN and SYDVKM. The CDR3 totals 20 residues. The CDR3 coding sequence is TGTGCCAGCAGTCCCTCCGGGACAGGAGACCTTAGCGGTCCTAACTACGAGCAGTACTTC. Translating gives CASSPSGTGDLSGPNYEQYF.

The chain links TRBV6-2 or TRBV6-3 to TRBJ2-7; D remains unclear. Germline values: CDR1 MNHEY, CDR2 SVGEGT. This CDR3 is 14 amino acids long. V lost 0 bases, J lost 0 bases, and 6 bases lay in between. Written as DNA, the CDR3 is TGTGCCAGCAGTTACTCGCCTAGCTCCTACGAGCAGTACTTC. Translation gives CASSYSPSSYEQYF.

The CDR3 DNA reads TGTGCCAGCTCCCTGCAACCGGGCGGCAATCAGCCCCAGCATTTT. Translated, it gives CASSLQPGGNQPQHF. This rearrangement joins TRBV18 to TRBJ1-5; D is unclear. The CDR3 covers 15 residues. V lost 6 bases to trimming and J lost 2 bases, with 14 bases between them. Germline V gene data show CDR1 as KGHSH and CDR2 as LQKENI.

Only a few counts were recorded for this clonotype. The chain is built from TRBV5-1 and TRBJ2-4; 10 bases agree with TRBD2. Unmatched junction bases numbered 7, after V lost 4 bases and J lost 0 bases. Germline loops: CDR1 SGHRS, CDR2 YFSETQ. The CDR3 runs to 17 residues. For the CDR3, the DNA is TGCGCCAGCAGCCTCAATCTAGCGGGAGTAGCCAAAAACATTCAGTACTTC. This gives the protein CASSLNLAGVAKNIQYF.

This clonotype was counted only a few times. The rearrangement uses TRBV6-5 and TRBJ1-2; D is ambiguous. This CDR3 has 14 amino acids. Germline V CDR1 and CDR2: MNHEY, SVGAGI. V lost 0 bases and J lost 0, with 5 bases in between. The CDR3 sequence: CASSYSNANYGYTF. In DNA, the CDR3 is TGTGCCAGCAGTTACTCCAACGCTAACTATGGCTACACCTTC.

This chain joins TRBV7-9 and TRBJ2-5, with TRBD2 as a possible D gene (6 bases). Germline-derived CDR1 and CDR2 are SEHNR and FQNEAQ (reference sequence). CDR3 size: 17 residues. Trimming left V 5 bases short and J 3 bases short, with 22 bases between. The CDR3 region is CASSHKLVREIEETQYF. The CDR3 DNA reads as TGTGCCAGCAGCCATAAATTGGTGCGGGAAATAGAAGAGACCCAGTACTTC. Full variable domain (remainder filled in from reference TRBV7-9 and TRBJ2-5): DTGVSQNPRHKITKRGQNVTFRCDPISEHNRLYWYRQTLGQGPEFLTYFQNEAQLEKSRLLSDRFSAERPKGSFSTLEIQRTEQGDSAMYLCASSHKLVREIEETQYFGPGTRLLVL.